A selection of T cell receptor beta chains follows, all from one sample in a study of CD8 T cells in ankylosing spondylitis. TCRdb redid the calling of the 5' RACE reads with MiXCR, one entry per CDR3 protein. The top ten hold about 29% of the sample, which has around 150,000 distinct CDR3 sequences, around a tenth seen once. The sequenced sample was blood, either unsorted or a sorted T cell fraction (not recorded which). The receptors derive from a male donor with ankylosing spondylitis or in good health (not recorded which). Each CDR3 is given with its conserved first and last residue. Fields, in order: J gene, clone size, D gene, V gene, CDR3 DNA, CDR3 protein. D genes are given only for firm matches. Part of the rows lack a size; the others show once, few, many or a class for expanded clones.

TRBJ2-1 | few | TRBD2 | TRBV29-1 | TGCAGCGTTGAAGCATGGGCTAGCGGGGGGGCGAAGGATGAGCAGTTCTTC | CSVEAWASGGAKDEQFF
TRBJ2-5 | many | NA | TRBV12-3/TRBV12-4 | TGTGCCAGCAGTTTGAACGGAGGGGAGACCCAGTACTTC | CASSLNGGETQYF
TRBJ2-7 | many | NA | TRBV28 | TGTGCCAGCACCCGTTCTCGGGACTCCTCTTACGAGCAGTACTTC | CASTRSRDSSYEQYF
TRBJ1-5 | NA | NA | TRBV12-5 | TGTGCTAGTGGTTTGGACGCGGGGGCGGGCAATCAGCCCCAGCATTTT | CASGLDAGAGNQPQHF
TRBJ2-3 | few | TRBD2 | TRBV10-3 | TGTGCCATCAGTGAGCTAGCGGGGGGGAGCACAGATACGCAGTATTTT | CAISELAGGSTDTQYF
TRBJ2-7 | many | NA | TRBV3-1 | TGTGCCAGCAGCCAAGAGGTCTCCTACGAGCAGTACTTC | CASSQEVSYEQYF
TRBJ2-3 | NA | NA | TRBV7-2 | TGTGCCAGCAGCCTACCCGCCCAGGCAAATAAGCAGTATTTT | CASSLPAQANKQYF
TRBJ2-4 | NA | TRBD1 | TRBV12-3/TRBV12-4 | TGTGCCAGCAGTCCCCCCGGGACAGGGTTCGGCATTCAGTACTTC | CASSPPGTGFGIQYF
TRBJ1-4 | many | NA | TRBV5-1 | TGCGCCAGCAGCTTGGACGGTTTAGATGAAAAACTGTTTTTT | CASSLDGLDEKLFF
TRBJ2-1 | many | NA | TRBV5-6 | TGTGCCAGCAGCTTGAGGCAGGGGAGGCGATATGAGCAGTTCTTC | CASSLRQGRRYEQFF
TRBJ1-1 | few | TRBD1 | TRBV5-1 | TGCGCCAGCAGCGTAAGGACAGGGAACACTGAAGCTTTCTTT | CASSVRTGNTEAFF
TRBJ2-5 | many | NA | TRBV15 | TGTGCCACCACTCCCAGGGGCCTCCAAGAGACCCAGTACTTC | CATTPRGLQETQYF
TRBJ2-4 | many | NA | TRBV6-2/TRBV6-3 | TGTGCCAGCAGTTACTCGGGGGCCAAAAACATTCAGTACTTC | CASSYSGAKNIQYF
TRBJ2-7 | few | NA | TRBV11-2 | TGTGCCAGCAGCTCGGACAGTGCGTCCTACGAGCAGTACTTC | CASSSDSASYEQYF
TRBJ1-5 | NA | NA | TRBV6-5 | TGTGCCAGCAGTTACGTGGGATTAAATCAGCCCCAGCATTTT | CASSYVGLNQPQHF
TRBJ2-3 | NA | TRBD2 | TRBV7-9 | TGTGCCAGCAGCGCGCGGGGGGGCGGAACAGATACGCAGTATTTT | CASSARGGGTDTQYF
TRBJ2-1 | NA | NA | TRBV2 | TGTGCCAGCAGTGAGGGCGGTGGAGGGTACAATGAGCAGTTCTTC | CASSEGGGGYNEQFF
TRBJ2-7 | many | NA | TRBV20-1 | TGCAGTGCTAGAGATGCGGAGATAGGGATCCGGTACGAGCAGTACTTC | CSARDAEIGIRYEQYF
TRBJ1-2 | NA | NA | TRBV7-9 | TGTGCCAGCAGCTTGAGCAGTACCTATGGCTACACCTTC | CASSLSSTYGYTF
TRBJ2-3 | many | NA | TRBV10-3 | TGTGCCATCAGTGCGACGGTGAGCACAGATACGCAGTATTTT | CAISATVSTDTQYF
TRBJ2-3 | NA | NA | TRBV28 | TGTGCCAGCAGTCTCAAGGGGTGGAGCACAGATACGCAGTATTTT | CASSLKGWSTDTQYF
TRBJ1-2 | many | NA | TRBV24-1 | TGTGCCACCAGTGATTCCACGGGCGATGGCTACACCTTC | CATSDSTGDGYTF
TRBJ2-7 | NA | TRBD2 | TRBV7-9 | TGTGCCAGCAGCTTAGCAAGCGGACTAGCGGCCTACGAGCAGTACTTC | CASSLASGLAAYEQYF